These 17 T cell receptor beta chains originate from one sample sequenced in a study of T cell changes during pregnancy in multiple sclerosis. Repertoires were generated with immunoSEQ multiplex PCR, while TCRdb's copy carries only in-frame clones and drops some. The sample yields roughly 100,000 clones, roughly 91% seen once. The sequencing used peripheral blood, collected after pregnancy. These receptor sequences come from a female donor in good health, enrolled as a control in a pregnancy study.

The J gene is TRBJ2-5, the V gene TRBV4-1; 7 bases line up with TRBD1. V lost 8 bases, J lost 2 bases, and 8 bases stayed unmatched. Germline CDR1 and CDR2: MGHRA and YSYEKL. The CDR3 contains 14 residues. The CDR3 bases are TGCGCCAGCGGAACCGGGACAGTTCAAGAGACCCAGTACTTC. Translating it yields CASGTGTVQETQYF.

The chain joins TRBV6-1 to TRBJ1-4, with 9 bases fitting TRBD1. The CDR3 contains 12 residues. Germline trimming cut 8 bases from V and 8 bases from J; bases unmatched to any gene: 3. Germline V gene lookup returns CDR1 MNHNS and CDR2 SASEGT. CDR3 nucleotide sequence: TGTGCCAGCGACAGGGGGTACGAAAAACTGTTTTTT. This translates into CASDRGYEKLFF.

The V gene is TRBV7-2, the J gene TRBJ1-1; D perhaps matches TRBD1 (5 bases). Trimming shortened V by 0 bases and J by 0 bases, and 11 bases separated the two germline ends. The CDR3 is 16 residues long. Germline lookup yields CDR1 SGHTA and CDR2 FQGNSA. CDR3 nucleotide sequence: TGTGCCAGCAGCTTAGCGGGCAGGGCTGTGAACACTGAAGCTTTCTTT. Amino acid sequence: CASSLAGRAVNTEAFF.

This sequence joins TRBV9 and TRBJ2-1; 9 bases fit TRBD1. The CDR3 is 15 residues long. V was pared by 0 bases and J by 7 bases, with 5 bases of the junction left unmatched. Per germline, CDR1 SGDLS and CDR2 YYNGEE. CDR3: CASSVEGQGWNEQFF. CDR3 in DNA: TGTGCCAGCAGCGTAGAGGGACAGGGATGGAATGAGCAGTTCTTC.

This clone was seen once. The V and J genes are TRBV6-5 and TRBJ1-6; D is perhaps TRBD1 (6 bases). The germline V gene has CDR1 MNHEY and CDR2 SVGAGI. With 0 bases removed from V and 8 bases from J, the gap between germline ends came to 14 bases. The CDR3 is 16 amino acids. CDR3 loop: CASSYSFRGWDSPLHF. CDR3 bases: TGTGCCAGCAGTTACTCGTTCAGGGGTTGGGATTCACCCCTCCACTTT.

The V gene is TRBV5-6, the J gene TRBJ2-1, with 8 bases fitting TRBD2. The CDR3 is 15 amino acids. Germline-derived CDR1 and CDR2 are SGHDT and YYEEEE. Trimming cost V 0 bases and J 4 bases; bases outside gene matches: 3. CDR3 residues: CASSLVVAGYNEQFF. For the CDR3, the DNA is TGTGCCAGCAGCTTGGTGGTAGCGGGGTACAATGAGCAGTTCTTC.

This chain uses TRBV7-8 with TRBJ2-3; D is ambiguous. The CDR3 length is 11 residues. Between the trimmed V and J ends, which lost 6 bases and 2 bases, there was a span of 3 bases. The V gene's germline CDR1 is SGHVS and CDR2 FQNEAQ. The CDR3 loop reads CASSNTDTQYF. The CDR3 bases are TGTGCCAGCAGTAACACAGATACGCAGTATTTT.

This rearrangement joins TRBV18 to TRBJ2-1, with 8 bases lining up with TRBD2. Germline-derived CDR1 and CDR2 are KGHSH and LQKENI. The CDR3 totals 20 residues. With 1 base clipped from V and 2 bases from J, the junction kept 16 bases outside the gene matches. CDR3 region: CASSPLRGGAKSAPYNEQFF. The CDR3 nucleotides are TGTGCCAGCTCACCACTTCGGGGGGGCGCCAAGTCCGCCCCCTACAATGAGCAGTTCTTC.

This chain uses TRBV19 with TRBJ1-2; 10 bases are a match to TRBD1. This CDR3 has 15 amino acids. Germline V gives CDR1 LNHDA, CDR2 SQIVND (reference sequence). V lost 3 bases, J lost 3 bases, and 4 bases stayed unmatched. The CDR3 is CASSMGGTGDYGYTF. The CDR3 bases are TGTGCCAGTAGTATGGGGGGGACAGGGGACTATGGCTACACCTTC.

The CDR3 DNA sequence: TGTGCCAGCAGCCCGAGCGGCCCCTGGGAGACCCAGTACTTC. This codes for CASSPSGPWETQYF. The chain combines TRBV7-2 with TRBJ2-5; perhaps TRBD2 as D (5 bases). Germline V gives CDR1 SGHTA, CDR2 FQGNSA. CDR3 length: 14 residues. V lost 5 bases, J lost 5 bases, and 15 bases lay in between. The variable domain in full, completed from reference TRBV7-2 and TRBJ2-5, reads GAGVSQSPSNKVTEKGKDVELRCDPISGHTALYWYRQSLGQGLEFLIYFQGNSAPDKSGLPSDRFSAERTGGSVSTLTIQRTQQEDSAVYLCASSPSGPWETQYFGPGTRLLVL.

The genes are TRBV10-3 and TRBJ2-1, with TRBD2 identical over 9 bases. Trimming cost V 0 bases and J 4 bases; bases outside gene matches: 7. This CDR3 has 17 amino acids. CDR1 and CDR2 from the germline V gene are ENHRY and SYGVKD. CDR3 bases: TGTGCCATCAGTGAGTCTCAGGCTAGCGGGGATTACAATGAGCAGTTCTTC. Protein: CAISESQASGDYNEQFF.

J is TRBJ1-5 and V is TRBV19, with a possible D match to TRBD1 (6 bases). Deletions cut 7 bases from V and 0 bases from J, with 10 bases between. The germline gives CDR1 LNHDA, CDR2 SQIVND (reference sequence). CDR3 length equals 14 residues. In DNA form, the CDR3 reads TGTGCCAGTAAGGGGGTAGGTAGCAATCAGCCCCAGCATTTT. Its translation: CASKGVGSNQPQHF.

The rearrangement uses TRBV4-3 and TRBJ1-2; a weak D match, TRBD1 (6 bases). The germline gives CDR1 LGHNA, CDR2 YSLEER. The V end was cut by 4 bases, the J end by 5 bases, with 11 bases between. The CDR3 loop spans 13 amino acids. DNA for the CDR3: TGCGCCAGCAGCCCGGGGGGCCAGTATGGCTACACCTTC. Protein sequence: CASSPGGQYGYTF.

V gene TRBV18 combines with J gene TRBJ1-1; possible D gene TRBD1, 5 bases. The germline gives CDR1 KGHSH, CDR2 LQKENI. The CDR3 consists of 15 residues. Trimming cost V 4 bases and J 5 bases, with 17 bases left between them. The CDR3 is CASSRSRVGGTEAFF. In DNA form, the CDR3 reads TGTGCCAGCTCACGGAGCAGGGTGGGAGGAACTGAAGCTTTCTTT.

The V and J genes are TRBV28 and TRBJ1-2; D is uncertain. Trimming took off 6 bases at V and 5 bases at J, with 10 bases between the two ends. The CDR3 is 12 residues long. The germline gives CDR1 MDHEN, CDR2 SYDVKM. CDR3 coding DNA: TGTGCCAGCAGCCTAGGCTATTATGGCTACACCTTC. It codes for CASSLGYYGYTF.

This clone was seen just once. This chain joins TRBV30 and TRBJ1-2, with D maybe TRBD1 (6 bases). The CDR3 runs to 14 residues. Germline CDR1 and CDR2: GTSNPN and SVGIG (reference sequence). V was pared by 8 bases and J by 5 bases, with 21 bases between. CDR3 sequence: CARTRGAPTYGYTF. For the CDR3, the DNA is TGTGCCCGGACCCGGGGGGCCCCGACTTATGGCTACACCTTC.

Note on this clone: A junction boundary mismatches the germline segment, possibly from a read error. The chain couples TRBV2 to TRBJ2-7; 7 bases align to TRBD2. The CDR3 spans 16 residues. Per germline, CDR1 SNHLY and CDR2 FYNNEI. CDR3 DNA: TGTGCCAGCGGGGGGGGTGGGCGCAGATCCTCCCACGAGCAGTACTTC. This codes for CASGGGGRRSSHEQYF.